This passage covers 15 T cell receptor beta chains from one sample sequenced in a study of OX40 agonist ivuxolimab in advanced cancers. Generated by immunoSEQ multiplex PCR, the TCRdb table keeps only in-frame clones and is missing some. Among 40,000 to 50,000 clones listed, around nine tenths were seen once. The source was CD4+ or CD8+ T cells sorted from blood, collected in a trial of the OX40 agonist ivuxolimab. These TCRs come from an adult with an advanced solid tumor such as melanoma, head and neck, liver or kidney cancer.

This clone was seen at least ten times. The V and J genes are TRBV6-5 and TRBJ1-2; D is unresolved. Trimming left V 1 base short and J 7 bases short, with 10 bases between. Germline V gene sequence: CDR1 MNHEY, CDR2 SVGAGI. This CDR3 has 13 amino acids. The CDR3 reads CASSYLSSSGYTF. In DNA, the CDR3 is TGTGCCAGCAGTTACTTATCCTCGAGTGGCTACACCTTC.

This chain joins TRBV29-1 and TRBJ2-7, with 10 bases aligning to TRBD2. V lost 0 bases and J lost 1; bases outside the gene matches: 3. CDR1 and CDR2 from the germline V gene are SQVTM and ANQGSEA. There are 15 residues in the CDR3. The CDR3 DNA reads as TGCAGCGTTGAAGATGGACTAGCGGAATCCTACGAGCAGTACTTC. This codes for CSVEDGLAESYEQYF.

This sequence joins TRBV30 and TRBJ2-7; D tentatively reads TRBD1 or TRBD2 (5 bases each). The germline gives CDR1 GTSNPN, CDR2 SVGIG (reference sequence). Trimming pared 3 bases from V and 4 bases from J, leaving 13 bases between. The CDR3 length is 13 residues. CDR3 sequence (DNA): TGTGCCTGGAGCGCAGGGACGGTGTACGAGCAGTACTTC. Its translation: CAWSAGTVYEQYF.

The chain's CDR3 is CASSWGPDTQYF. In DNA form, the CDR3 reads TGTGCCAGCAGCTGGGGGCCGGATACGCAGTATTTT. The J gene is TRBJ2-3, the V gene TRBV5-4; tentative D call: TRBD1 (6 bases). Trimming stripped 3 bases from V and 6 bases from J, with 8 bases between. Per germline, CDR1 SGHNT and CDR2 YYREEE (reference sequence). This CDR3 is built from 12 residues.

The V and J genes are TRBV9 and TRBJ2-7; 9 positions agree with TRBD2. V gave up 0 bases and J gave up 5 bases; unmatched junction bases: 6. This CDR3 contains 15 residues. Germline V gives CDR1 SGDLS, CDR2 YYNGEE. CDR3 amino acids: CASSVGASGVDEQYF. In nucleotides, the CDR3 is TGTGCCAGCAGCGTAGGTGCTAGCGGGGTTGACGAGCAGTACTTC. Complete variable domain (other parts from reference TRBV9 and TRBJ2-7): DSGVTQTPKHLITATGQRVTLRCSPRSGDLSVYWYQQSLDQGLQFLIQYYNGEERAKGNILERFSAQQFPDLHSELNLSSLELGDSALYFCASSVGASGVDEQYFGPGTRLTVT.

V is TRBV7-6 and J is TRBJ2-7, with D uncertain. Per the germline V gene, CDR1 is SGHVS and CDR2 is FNYEAQ. V was pared by 1 base and J by 1 base, with 8 bases between. The CDR3 sequence is 14 residues long. CDR3 in DNA: TGTGCCAGCAGCTTAGAGGTCCAATCCTACGAGCAGTACTTC. Translated: CASSLEVQSYEQYF.

The rearrangement links TRBV19 to TRBJ2-7, with TRBD1 matching over 7 bases. The ends lost 7 bases at V and 5 bases at J; junction bases unmatched: 5. This CDR3 is built from 12 residues. Germline V gene sequence: CDR1 LNHDA, CDR2 SQIVND (reference sequence). CDR3 region: CASTDRDDEQYF. In DNA form, the CDR3 reads TGTGCCAGTACTGACAGGGACGACGAGCAGTACTTC. The whole variable domain, remainder taken from reference TRBV19 and TRBJ2-7, is DGGITQSPKYLFRKEGQNVTLSCEQNLNHDAMYWYRQDPGQGLRLIYYSQIVNDFQKGDIAEGYSVSREKKESFPLTVTSAQKNPTAFYLCASTDRDDEQYFGPGTRLTVT.

The V call is TRBV6-5, the J call TRBJ1-6, with a possible D match to TRBD1 (5 bases). The CDR3 spans 14 residues. Germline V gene lookup returns CDR1 MNHEY and CDR2 SVGAGI. V shed 5 bases and J shed 7 bases, with 12 bases lying between them. The DNA for the CDR3 is TGTGCCAGCAGTGTGACAGTGGAGAATTCACCCCTCCACTTT. This codes for CASSVTVENSPLHF.

The V gene is TRBV29-1, the J gene TRBJ2-1, with 8 bases lining up with TRBD2. The CDR3 totals 17 residues. The germline gives CDR1 SQVTM, CDR2 ANQGSEA. The V gene end was trimmed by 2 bases and the J gene end by 0 bases; junction bases not matched to a gene: 9. This CDR3 reads CSVEPSGRGSSYNEQFF. As DNA, the CDR3 is TGCAGCGTTGAACCTAGCGGGCGGGGCTCCTCCTACAATGAGCAGTTCTTC.

The J gene is TRBJ1-6, the V gene TRBV19; D is possibly TRBD1 (6 bases). Germline values: CDR1 LNHDA, CDR2 SQIVND (reference sequence). The CDR3 totals 16 residues. V was shortened by 2 bases and J by 5 bases, with 13 bases between the two germline ends. The CDR3 protein is CASSITPGVNNSPLHF. As DNA, the CDR3 is TGTGCCAGTAGTATAACTCCAGGGGTAAATAATTCACCCCTCCACTTT.

V is TRBV7-3 and J is TRBJ2-1; 8 nucleotides agree with TRBD2. This CDR3 contains 14 residues. After removal of 5 bases from V and 6 bases from J, the junction contained 6 bases not matched to a gene. Germline CDR1 and CDR2: SGHTA and FQGTGA. In DNA form, the CDR3 reads TGTGCCAGCAGCCTCGGGGGGGACCTCAATGAGCAGTTCTTC. Translation gives CASSLGGDLNEQFF.

As concerns this clone: One end of the junction does not line up with germline, which may come from a read error. The V gene is TRBV7-7, the J gene TRBJ2-2, with unresolved D. Germline V CDR1 and CDR2: SSHAT, FNYEAQ (reference sequence). The CDR3 has 12 amino acids. CDR3 sequence reads: CASSLGTGELFF. CDR3 DNA: TGTGCTAGCAGCTTAGGCACCGGGGAGCTGTTTTTT. Full variable domain (missing parts from reference TRBV7-7 and TRBJ2-2): GAGVSQSPRYKVTKRGQDVTLRCDPISSHATLYWYQQALGQGPEFLTYFNYEAQPDKSGLPSDRFSAERPEGSISTLTIQRTEQRDSAMYRCASSLGTGELFFGEGSRLTVL.

On this clone itself: With a far larger clone one base away, a read error is the likely cause. The chain couples TRBV27 to TRBJ2-7, with D possibly matching TRBD1 (6 bases). This CDR3 region has 12 residues. V lost 4 bases, J lost 5 bases, and 9 bases lay in between. The germline CDR1 and CDR2 sequences are MNHEY and SMNVEV (reference sequence). DNA for the CDR3: TGTGCCAGCAGTTATAACAGGGACGAGCAGTACTTC. As protein: CASSYNRDEQYF.

This chain links TRBV7-2 with TRBJ1-2, with D possibly being TRBD1 (5 bases). Trimming pared 5 bases from V and 3 bases from J, leaving 16 bases between. CDR3 length equals 15 residues. The germline V gene encodes CDR1 SGHTA and CDR2 FQGNSA. The CDR3 DNA sequence: TGTGCCAGCAGCCTCGCAGGGTTCAGGGACTATGGCTACACCTTC. This translates into CASSLAGFRDYGYTF.

The chain links TRBV28 to TRBJ1-5, with D perhaps matching TRBD1 (6 bases). CDR3 length: 14 residues. V shed 6 bases and J shed 1 base, with 10 bases lying between them. Germline assignment: CDR1 MDHEN and CDR2 SYDVKM. CDR3 nucleotides: TGTGCCAGCAGCACCGACAGGAGCAATCAGCCCCAGCATTTT. Protein product: CASSTDRSNQPQHF.